Listed here are 32 T cell receptor beta chains from one sample, sequenced in a study of blood T cell repertoires in COVID-19. The table came from immunoSEQ multiplex PCR; TCRdb's copy has only in-frame clones and leaves some out. This sample has roughly 88,000 clones, with 80% to 95% found just once. Sequenced: peripheral blood. The receptors come from a woman between 45 and 65 years old in a cohort sampled during active COVID-19.

This chain joins TRBV5-1 and TRBJ2-1; 8 bases line up with TRBD2. With 1 base clipped from V and 6 bases from J, the junction kept 6 bases outside the gene matches. The CDR3 runs 15 residues. Germline V CDR1 and CDR2: SGHRS, YFSETQ. Here the CDR3 reads CASSLSGGSSNEQFF. DNA for the CDR3: TGCGCCAGCAGCTTGAGCGGGGGTTCGTCCAATGAGCAGTTCTTC.

This clone was picked up one time. The rearrangement uses TRBV28 and TRBJ2-1, with 12 bases fitting TRBD2. The CDR3 runs to 18 residues. Trimming took 1 base from V and 3 from J; bases not matched to a gene: 7. CDR1 is MDHEN, CDR2 SYDVKM, per germline. The CDR3 bases are TGTGCCAGCAGTTTATCTAGCGGGAGGGGTATGGGCTACAATGAGCAGTTCTTC. Translating gives CASSLSSGRGMGYNEQFF.

V is TRBV10-3 and J is TRBJ1-3, with 9 bases fitting TRBD1. V was clipped by 8 bases and J by 4 bases; unmatched bases: 6. The CDR3 loop spans 14 amino acids. Germline-derived CDR1 and CDR2 are ENHRY and SYGVKD. CDR3 in amino acids: CAIRPTGGGNTIYF. The CDR3, as DNA: TGTGCCATCCGACCTACAGGGGGCGGAAACACCATATATTTT.

This chain connects TRBV4-1 to TRBJ2-5, with TRBD2 matching 10 bases. The V gene's germline CDR1 is MGHRA and CDR2 YSYEKL. After removal of 0 bases from V and 7 bases from J, the junction contained 14 bases not matched to a gene. This CDR3 spans 18 amino acids. The CDR3 region is CASSQEASGGLQSVTQYF. The CDR3 bases are TGCGCCAGCAGCCAAGAGGCTAGCGGGGGCCTACAAAGCGTGACCCAGTACTTC.

V usage is TRBV5-4 and J usage is TRBJ2-1; possibly TRBD1 for D (5 bases). The CDR3 contains 15 residues. V was shortened by 0 bases and J by 0 bases, with 7 bases between the two germline ends. The germline gives CDR1 SGHNT, CDR2 YYREEE (reference sequence). CDR3 sequence (DNA): TGTGCCAGCAGCTTGGGACAGTCCTCCTACAATGAGCAGTTCTTC. Its protein is CASSLGQSSYNEQFF.

The chain has TRBV27 and TRBJ2-7, with TRBD2 matching 14 bases. The CDR3 spans 18 residues. Losses at the gene ends were 7 bases for V and 11 bases for J; bases not matched to a gene: 22. The germline gives CDR1 MNHEY, CDR2 SMNVEV (reference sequence). The DNA for the CDR3 is TGTGCCAGCACCTCCGCCTCTCCCTCGGGACTAGCGGGAGTTTGGAAGTACTTC. This gives the protein CASTSASPSGLAGVWKYF.

This rearrangement joins TRBV10-3 to TRBJ1-2; D is possibly TRBD1 (6 bases). From germline, CDR1 is ENHRY and CDR2 SYGVKD. V was cut by 8 bases and J by 7 bases, with 23 bases left in between. The CDR3 runs to 15 residues. The DNA of the CDR3 is TGTGCCATCTGGGGTCTGGGACATGGGGCCGGTGGCTACACCTTC. Translation: CAIWGLGHGAGGYTF.

CDR3 coding DNA: TGTGCCAGTAGTGGGGGCTACACTGAAGCTTTCTTT. Its protein product is CASSGGYTEAFF. This chain links TRBV19 with TRBJ1-1; D might be TRBD1 (6 bases). V was trimmed by 5 bases and J by 3 bases, leaving 7 bases between them. Per the germline V gene, CDR1 is LNHDA and CDR2 is SQIVND (reference sequence). The CDR3 is 12 amino acids.

The chain is built from TRBV14 and TRBJ2-3, with TRBD2 matching 8 bases. Germline V lookup: CDR1 SGHDN, CDR2 FVKESK. With V trimmed by 3 bases and J by 3 bases, 8 bases remained unmatched. This CDR3 contains 16 residues. The CDR3 DNA reads as TGTGCCAGCAGCCACTCGGTGCGGGGGGTAACAGATACGCAGTATTTT. Its translation is CASSHSVRGVTDTQYF. Drawing the rest from reference TRBV14 and TRBJ2-3, the complete variable domain is EAGVTQFPSHSVIEKGQTVTLRCDPISGHDNLYWYRRVMGKEIKFLLHFVKESKQDESGMPNNRFLAERTGGTYSTLKVQPAELEDSGVYFCASSHSVRGVTDTQYFGPGTRLTVL.

The V and J genes are TRBV9 and TRBJ2-1, with D tentatively TRBD2 (5 bases). The V gene lost 4 bases and the J gene lost 10 bases, with 18 bases spanning the gap. From germline, CDR1 is SGDLS and CDR2 YYNGEE. The CDR3 runs 14 residues. The CDR3 region is CASSTGFRSVEQFF. In DNA, the CDR3 is TGTGCCAGCAGCACGGGATTCAGATCGGTAGAGCAGTTCTTC.

The chain has TRBV13 and TRBJ2-1; possible D gene TRBD1, 6 bases. The V and J ends lost 0 bases and 2 bases respectively, with 17 bases between them. The V gene's germline CDR1 is PRHDT and CDR2 FYEKMQ (reference sequence). The CDR3 spans 18 residues. CDR3 sequence: CASSLGPLLRGTYNEQFF. In DNA, the CDR3 is TGTGCCAGCAGCTTAGGTCCACTCCTTAGGGGGACCTACAATGAGCAGTTCTTC.

The chain has TRBV5-6 and TRBJ2-3, with 11 positions matching TRBD2. V lost 4 bases to trimming and J lost 12 bases; unmatched junction nucleotides: 16. CDR3 size: 16 residues. Germline V CDR1 and CDR2: SGHDT, YYEEEE. CDR3 DNA sequence: TGTGCCAGCAGCACCCCTCGCGGTAGCGGGGGGGGTGTTCAGTATTTT. It encodes CASSTPRGSGGGVQYF. Full variable domain (missing parts from reference TRBV5-6 and TRBJ2-3): DAGVTQSPTHLIKTRGQQVTLRCSPKSGHDTVSWYQQALGQGPQFIFQYYEEEERQRGNFPDRFSGHQFPNYSSELNVNALLLGDSALYLCASSTPRGSGGGVQYFGPGTRLTVL.

This sequence joins TRBV19 and TRBJ2-1, with D perhaps matching TRBD2 (6 bases). V was trimmed by 4 bases and J by 6 bases, leaving 13 bases between them. This CDR3 contains 14 residues. CDR1 is LNHDA, CDR2 SQIVND, per germline (reference sequence). In DNA, the CDR3 is TGTGCCAGTAGTACCGGGAGAGCTACCAATGAGCAGTTCTTC. Translating it yields CASSTGRATNEQFF.

The rearrangement joins TRBV11-1 to TRBJ1-2; TRBD1 aligns across 9 bases. CDR1 and CDR2 (germline): SGHAT, FQDESV (reference sequence). V lost 3 bases and J lost 7; bases outside the gene matches: 6. This CDR3 has 14 amino acids. DNA of the CDR3: TGTGCCAGCAGCTTCGGACAGGGGTCGGTTGGCTACACCTTC. It codes for CASSFGQGSVGYTF.

This chain uses TRBV6-1 with TRBJ2-1, with TRBD2 matching 13 bases. V lost 0 bases and J lost 6; bases outside the gene matches: 14. The CDR3 has 20 amino acids. CDR1 and CDR2 (germline): MNHNS, SASEGT. The CDR3 nucleotides read TGTGCCAGCAGTGAAGCAAGGACTAGCGGGAGTCGGTTTTTCGGCAATGAGCAGTTCTTC. Translation: CASSEARTSGSRFFGNEQFF.

This clone appeared a single time. This chain joins TRBV18 and TRBJ2-7; TRBD1 matches at 7 bases. From germline, CDR1 is KGHSH and CDR2 LQKENI. The CDR3 has 14 amino acids. The J segment lost 3 bases and the V segment lost 2 bases, leaving 4 bases of the junction unmatched. The CDR3 DNA is TGTGCCAGCTCACCAGGGACAGTCGACTACGAGCAGTACTTC. Translating gives CASSPGTVDYEQYF.

The rearrangement uses TRBV5-1 and TRBJ1-2; a possible D gene is TRBD1 (5 bases). Between the trimmed V and J ends, which lost 7 bases and 4 bases, there was a span of 20 bases. Germline V lookup: CDR1 SGHRS, CDR2 YFSETQ. This CDR3 region has 15 residues. In DNA, the CDR3 is TGCGCCAGCTCGGAGAGAACAGGTTCTAGCTATGGCTACACCTTC. The encoded protein is CASSERTGSSYGYTF.

The chain links TRBV28 to TRBJ1-6; 8 nucleotides line up with TRBD1. The CDR3 contains 15 residues. Germline-derived CDR1 and CDR2 are MDHEN and SYDVKM. Germline trimming cut 6 bases from V and 9 bases from J; bases unmatched to any gene: 10. CDR3 sequence reads: CASSSGQGYGSPLHF. CDR3 bases: TGTGCCAGCAGCTCTGGACAGGGCTATGGTTCACCCCTCCACTTT.

This chain connects TRBV7-3 to TRBJ1-1; D is perhaps TRBD1 (6 bases). CDR3 length equals 14 residues. Trimming removed 5 bases from V and 4 bases from J, with 14 bases in between. Germline V gene data show CDR1 as SGHTA and CDR2 as FQGTGA. The CDR3 bases are TGTGCCAGCAGCCACCAGGCGGGGGCCACTGAAGCTTTCTTT. It is translated as CASSHQAGATEAFF.

The chain has TRBV7-9 and TRBJ2-7; D possibly corresponds to TRBD2 (5 bases). Trimming pared 6 bases from V and 2 bases from J, leaving 11 bases between. Germline-derived CDR1 and CDR2 are SEHNR and FQNEAQ (reference sequence). CDR3 length equals 13 residues. CDR3 DNA sequence: TGTGCCAGCAGACGCGAGGGAGCCTACGAGCAGTACTTC. Protein: CASRREGAYEQYF.

The chain uses TRBV28 and TRBJ2-1; 14 nucleotides align to TRBD2. J was trimmed by 6 bases and V by 8 bases; bases with no gene match: 9. Germline values: CDR1 MDHEN, CDR2 SYDVKM. The CDR3 has 16 residues. The CDR3 DNA reads TGTGCCAGCCGACTAGCGGGAGGGTGGGGCGGCAATGAGCAGTTCTTC. It is translated as CASRLAGGWGGNEQFF.

V usage is TRBV5-4 and J usage is TRBJ1-2, with 8 bases identical to TRBD1. V lost 0 bases and J lost 6; bases outside the gene matches: 1. The CDR3 covers 13 residues. Germline V lookup: CDR1 SGHNT, CDR2 YYREEE (reference sequence). CDR3 amino acids: CASSLETGDGYTF. The CDR3, as DNA: TGTGCCAGCAGCTTGGAGACAGGGGATGGCTACACCTTC.

This chain joins TRBV5-1 and TRBJ2-1; a weak D match, TRBD1 (5 bases). The CDR3 has 14 residues. Germline-derived CDR1 and CDR2 are SGHRS and YFSETQ. V shed 0 bases and J shed 5 bases, with 9 bases lying between them. The CDR3 here is CASSLGGRNNEQFF. In DNA form, the CDR3 reads TGCGCCAGCAGCTTGGGGGGCAGGAACAATGAGCAGTTCTTC.

This clone was seen a single time. The chain recombines TRBV6-6 with TRBJ2-1; unclear D gene. The CDR3 spans 15 residues. Germline V gene lookup returns CDR1 MNHNY and CDR2 SVGAGI (reference sequence). The germline V and J ends were trimmed by 0 bases and 8 bases, with 14 bases remaining between them. CDR3 DNA: TGTGCCAGCAGTTACTCTCCTGGCTTCCATTATGAGCAGTTCTTC. Translating gives CASSYSPGFHYEQFF.

The rearrangement links TRBV30 to TRBJ2-2; D is possibly TRBD1 (6 bases). Germline CDR1 and CDR2: GTSNPN and SVGIG (reference sequence). V was cut by 5 bases and J by 1 base, with 11 bases left in between. CDR3 length: 14 residues. For the CDR3, the DNA is TGTGCCTGGTCAGGACAGAGGAACACCGGGGAGCTGTTTTTT. Translating it yields CAWSGQRNTGELFF.

This clone was counted once. This chain connects TRBV18 to TRBJ1-4; TRBD1 agrees at 7 bases. CDR3 length: 14 amino acids. CDR1 is KGHSH and CDR2 is LQKENI in the germline V gene. J was trimmed by 8 bases and V by 1 base; bases with no gene match: 4. CDR3 protein: CASSPQGAREKLFF. The CDR3 nucleotides are TGTGCCAGCTCACCACAGGGGGCGCGGGAAAAACTGTTTTTT.

This rearrangement joins TRBV5-4 to TRBJ2-2, with D maybe TRBD1 (6 bases). This CDR3 comprises 15 residues. The germline V gene has CDR1 SGHNT and CDR2 YYREEE (reference sequence). The V end was cut by 4 bases, the J end by 4 bases, with 14 bases between. The DNA of the CDR3 is TGTGCCAGCAGCGACCCCAGGGGACCCACCGGGGAGCTGTTTTTT. Encoded protein: CASSDPRGPTGELFF.

The rearrangement joins TRBV5-1 to TRBJ1-2; D perhaps matches TRBD1 (5 bases). Germline V lookup: CDR1 SGHRS, CDR2 YFSETQ. The CDR3 is made up of 13 amino acids. V was shortened by 4 bases and J by 2 bases, with 9 bases between the two germline ends. Written as DNA, the CDR3 is TGCGCCAGCAGCCCGGGGGGGAACTATGGCTACACCTTC. Translated, it gives CASSPGGNYGYTF.

The V and J genes are TRBV5-1 and TRBJ2-3; 7 positions match TRBD1. J was trimmed by 3 bases and V by 0 bases; bases with no gene match: 4. Germline V gene data show CDR1 as SGHRS and CDR2 as YFSETQ. The length of the CDR3 is 15 residues. The CDR3 loop reads CASSLAAGGTDTQYF. In nucleotides, the CDR3 is TGCGCCAGCAGCTTGGCGGCAGGGGGAACAGATACGCAGTATTTT.

The V call is TRBV28, the J call TRBJ1-5; 9 bases line up with TRBD1. The length of the CDR3 is 16 residues. Germline lookup yields CDR1 MDHEN and CDR2 SYDVKM. Trimming cost V 6 bases and J 6 bases; bases outside gene matches: 12. This CDR3 is CASSSPGQGGGQPQHF. The CDR3 DNA follows: TGTGCCAGCAGCTCTCCGGGACAGGGTGGGGGTCAGCCCCAGCATTTT.

The chain combines TRBV6-5 with TRBJ1-6; a possible D gene is TRBD1 (6 bases). V dropped 6 bases and J dropped 10 bases, with 16 bases sitting between them. CDR1 and CDR2 from the germline V gene are MNHEY and SVGAGI. The CDR3 is 14 amino acids. The CDR3 DNA is TGTGCCAGCAGAGACAGGCCCCTATCCTCACCCCTCCACTTT. Amino acids: CASRDRPLSSPLHF.

This clone is a singleton in its sample. The rearrangement joins TRBV19 to TRBJ2-5, with D possibly matching TRBD2 (6 bases). The CDR3 covers 14 residues. Deletions cut 5 bases from V and 5 bases from J, with 15 bases between. Per the germline V gene, CDR1 is LNHDA and CDR2 is SQIVND (reference sequence). The CDR3, as DNA: TGTGCCAGTAGTGCCCGGGGGAGGCTTGAGACCCAGTACTTC. This encodes CASSARGRLETQYF.